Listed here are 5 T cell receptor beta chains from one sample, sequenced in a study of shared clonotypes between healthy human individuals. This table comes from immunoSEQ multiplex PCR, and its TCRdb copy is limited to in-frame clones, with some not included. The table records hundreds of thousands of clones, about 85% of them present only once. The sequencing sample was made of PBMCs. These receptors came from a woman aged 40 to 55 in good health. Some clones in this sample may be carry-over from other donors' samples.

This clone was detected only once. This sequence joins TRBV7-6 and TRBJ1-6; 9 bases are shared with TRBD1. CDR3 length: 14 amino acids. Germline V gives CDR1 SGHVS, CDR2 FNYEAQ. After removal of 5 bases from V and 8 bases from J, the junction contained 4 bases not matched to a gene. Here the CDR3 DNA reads TGTGCCAGCAGCCGGCGACAGGGGGATTCACCCCTCCACTTT. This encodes CASSRRQGDSPLHF. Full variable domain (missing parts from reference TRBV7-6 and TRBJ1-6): GAGVSQSPRYKVTKRGQDVALRCDPISGHVSLYWYRQALGQGPEFLTYFNYEAQQDKSGLPNDRFSAERPEGSISTLTIQRTEQRDSAMYRCASSRRQGDSPLHFGNGTRLTVT.

CDR3 sequence (DNA): TGTGCCAGCAGCTTCGGGGGGCCCCAGTACTTC. This encodes CASSFGGPQYF. The J gene is TRBJ2-5, the V gene TRBV5-6, with TRBD2 as a possible D gene (7 bases). CDR1 is SGHDT and CDR2 is YYEEEE in the germline V gene. The CDR3 runs to 11 residues. The V end was cut by 2 bases, the J end by 9 bases, with 8 bases between.

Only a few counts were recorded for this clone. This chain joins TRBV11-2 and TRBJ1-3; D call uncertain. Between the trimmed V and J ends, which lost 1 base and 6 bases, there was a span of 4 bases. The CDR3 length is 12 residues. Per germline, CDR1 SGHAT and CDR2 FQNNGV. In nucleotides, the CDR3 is TGTGCCAGCAGCTTAGTTCAAAACACCATATATTTT. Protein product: CASSLVQNTIYF.

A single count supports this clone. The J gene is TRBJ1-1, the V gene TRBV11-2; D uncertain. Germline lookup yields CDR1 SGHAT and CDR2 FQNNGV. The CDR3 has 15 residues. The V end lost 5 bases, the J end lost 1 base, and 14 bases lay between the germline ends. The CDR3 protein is CASSHHSTSNTEAFF. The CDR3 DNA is TGTGCCAGCAGCCACCACTCGACCTCGAACACTGAAGCTTTCTTT. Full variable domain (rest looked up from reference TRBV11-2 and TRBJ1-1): EAGVAQSPRYKIIEKRQSVAFWCNPISGHATLYWYQQILGQGPKLLIQFQNNGVVDDSQLPKDRFSAERLKGVDSTLKIQPAKLEDSAVYLCASSHHSTSNTEAFFGQGTRLTVV.

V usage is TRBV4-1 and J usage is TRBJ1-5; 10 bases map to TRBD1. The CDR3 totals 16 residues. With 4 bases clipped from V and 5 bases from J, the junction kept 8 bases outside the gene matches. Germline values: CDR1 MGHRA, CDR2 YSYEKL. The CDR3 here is CASSPRDRGEDQPQHF. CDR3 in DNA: TGCGCCAGCAGCCCGAGGGACAGGGGCGAAGATCAGCCCCAGCATTTT.